This T cell receptor (beta chain) was documented in a study of blood T cell repertoires in COVID-19. Turning to the study itself: The United States, Italy and Spain provided the acute and convalescent COVID-19 samples. PBMCs, B-cell-depleted T cells, or T cells provided the cDNA or gDNA that made up the material.

This CDR3 has 15 residues. The ends were cut back, 1 base at V and 1 base at J, with 10 bases in the middle. CDR1 SEHNR and CDR2 FQNEAQ come from the germline V gene (reference sequence). In the original workflow: Counts of nucleated cells, estimated from reference gene primer amplification, were obtained. Generated by immunoSEQ multiplex PCR, the TCRdb table keeps only in-frame clones and is missing some. V and J calls and clone size are those listed in that table; D and trimming were worked out from the DNA. The sample consists of about 230,000 clones, roughly nine tenths of them appearing once. This clone was detected only once.

The TCR sequence derives from a woman between 18 and 29 years old who had recovered from COVID-19. The V gene is TRBV7-9, the J gene TRBJ1-1, with TRBD1 as a possible D gene (5 bases). The sequencing sample was made of peripheral blood. The CDR3 DNA follows: TGTGCCAGCAGCTTAGTGGGACTCGGGAACACTGAAGCTTTCTTT. It codes for CASSLVGLGNTEAFF. Full variable domain (missing parts from reference TRBV7-9 and TRBJ1-1): DTGVSQNPRHKITKRGQNVTFRCDPISEHNRLYWYRQTLGQGPEFLTYFQNEAQLEKSRLLSDRFSAERPKGSFSTLEIQRTEQGDSAMYLCASSLVGLGNTEAFFGQGTRLTVV.